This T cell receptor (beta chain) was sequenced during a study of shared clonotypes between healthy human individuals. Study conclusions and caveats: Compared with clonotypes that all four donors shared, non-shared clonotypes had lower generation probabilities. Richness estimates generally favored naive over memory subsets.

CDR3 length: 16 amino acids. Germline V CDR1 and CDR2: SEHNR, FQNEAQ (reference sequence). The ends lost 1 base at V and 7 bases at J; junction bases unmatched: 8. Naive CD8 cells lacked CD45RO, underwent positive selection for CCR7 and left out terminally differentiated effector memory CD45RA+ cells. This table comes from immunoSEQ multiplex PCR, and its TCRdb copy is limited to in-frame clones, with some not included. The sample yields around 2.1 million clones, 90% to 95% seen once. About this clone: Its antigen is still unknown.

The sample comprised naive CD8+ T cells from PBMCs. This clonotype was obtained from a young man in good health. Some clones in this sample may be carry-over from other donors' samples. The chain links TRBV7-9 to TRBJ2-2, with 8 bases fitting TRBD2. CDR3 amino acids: CASSLVPAGAIGELFF. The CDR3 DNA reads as TGTGCCAGCAGCTTAGTCCCAGCGGGAGCGATCGGGGAGCTGTTTTTT.